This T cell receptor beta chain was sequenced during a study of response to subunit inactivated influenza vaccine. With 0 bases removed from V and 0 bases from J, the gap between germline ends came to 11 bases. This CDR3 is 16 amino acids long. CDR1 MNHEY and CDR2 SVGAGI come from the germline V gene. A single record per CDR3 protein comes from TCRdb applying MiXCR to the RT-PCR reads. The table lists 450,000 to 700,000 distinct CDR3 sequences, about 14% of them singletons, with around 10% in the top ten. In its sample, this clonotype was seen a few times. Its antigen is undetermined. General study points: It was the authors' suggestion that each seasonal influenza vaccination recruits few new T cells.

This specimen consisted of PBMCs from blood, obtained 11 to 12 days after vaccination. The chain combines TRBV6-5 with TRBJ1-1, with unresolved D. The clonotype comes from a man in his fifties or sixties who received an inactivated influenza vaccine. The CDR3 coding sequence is TGTGCCAGCAGTTACTCGAACCGAATGATGAACACTGAAGCTTTCTTT. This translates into CASSYSNRMMNTEAFF.